This TCR beta chain was sequenced in a study of blood T cells in healthy people across ages. Study findings and constraints: Long-lived donors carried more naive CD4+ cells and greater diversity than aged donors. Expanded clonotype changes were possibly confounded by unknown donor CMV status.

Germline V gene lookup returns CDR1 DFQATT and CDR2 SNEGSKA (reference sequence). The CDR3 spans 12 residues. Together with a sample-barcoded 5' primer, a J-beta primer mix was included in a second PCR lasting about 6 to 12 cycles. TCRdb reprocessed the 5' RACE reads via MiXCR and lists one record per CDR3 protein. The table has a few hundred thousand distinct CDR3 sequences, 27% seen once. A remark on this clonotype: Its antigen is as yet unknown.

Russia was home to the donors, healthy Caucasian individuals aged roughly 6 to 100. The draw of peripheral blood yielded 8.5 to 10 milliliters from each donor. Sequenced sample: blood. The chain employs TRBV20-1 and TRBJ1-2; D remains ambiguous. This receptor was identified in a woman in her sixties or seventies in good health. The CDR3 bases are TGCAGCCGCTCTCGGAGTTTGAGTGGCTACACCTTC. Its protein is CSRSRSLSGYTF.